The 26 T cell receptor beta chains below all came from one sample that was sequenced in a study of post-analysis software for immune sequencing data. Findings of the study overall: About five TRBV segments were more frequent in patients than controls; TRBV5-6, TRBV5-1 and TRBV20-1 belonged to this group.

Their cognate antigens are unknown. Presence of unique molecular identifiers characterized the TCR beta cDNA libraries. TCRdb fed the PCR reads into MiXCR, producing one record per CDR3 protein. There are 170,000 or so distinct CDR3 sequences in the sample; over 25% occur only once, and approximately 1.4% lies in the top ten. Sequenced: blood. These receptors all stem from a girl aged 5-17 years with multiple sclerosis.

For this clonotype: This sequence may be a read error, since a much larger clone differs from it by one base. The chain carries TRBV7-2 and TRBJ2-5, with TRBD2 matching 8 bases. The V segment lost 5 bases and the J segment 11 bases; nucleotides outside the gene matches: 16. The CDR3 runs to 15 residues. CDR1 SGHTA and CDR2 FQGNSA come from the germline V gene. The DNA for the CDR3 is TGTGCCAGCAGCGTCGGGACTAGTGTGGGAAATGAGCAGTACTTC. Amino acid sequence: CASSVGTSVGNEQYF.

The CDR3 loop is CASSDGQMRNQPQHF. DNA for the CDR3: TGTGCCAGCAGTGACGGACAGATGCGCAATCAGCCCCAGCATTTT. This chain uses TRBV6-1 with TRBJ1-5; maybe TRBD1 (6 bases). Germline V CDR1 and CDR2: MNHNS, SASEGT. Trimming took 3 bases from V and 2 from J, leaving 11 bases between them. The CDR3 length is 15 residues.

In its sample, this clonotype was seen many times. The chain joins TRBV20-1 to TRBJ1-2; D gene uncertain. The CDR3 has 14 amino acids. Trimming left V 2 bases short and J 7 bases short, with 17 bases between. The germline CDR1 and CDR2 sequences are DFQATT and SNEGSKA (reference sequence). The CDR3 here is CSARRPDFWSGYTF. The DNA for the CDR3 is TGCAGTGCTAGAAGACCCGACTTTTGGTCTGGCTACACCTTC.

This clonotype came up a few times. The chain uses TRBV20-1 and TRBJ1-6, with D hard to call. With 2 bases removed from V and 14 bases from J, the gap between germline ends came to 10 bases. This CDR3 comprises 11 residues. CDR1 and CDR2 from the germline V gene are DFQATT and SNEGSKA (reference sequence). Written as DNA, the CDR3 is TGCAGTGCTAGATATTCACTTGCCCTCCACTTT. Translating it yields CSARYSLALHF.

This clonotype was counted many times. V is TRBV28 and J is TRBJ2-1; weak D call: TRBD2 (7 bases). This CDR3 is 17 amino acids long. Germline-derived CDR1 and CDR2 are MDHEN and SYDVKM. Trimming left V 2 bases short and J 4 bases short, with 18 bases between. The CDR3 is CASSLIVRGGLYNEQFF. In DNA form, the CDR3 reads TGTGCCAGCAGTTTAATCGTCCGAGGGGGACTATACAATGAGCAGTTCTTC.

The chain employs TRBV27 and TRBJ1-6, with 8 positions matching TRBD1. V trimming: 3 bases; J trimming: 5 bases; junction bases outside the gene matches: 0. The CDR3 loop spans 14 amino acids. Germline V gene data show CDR1 as MNHEY and CDR2 as SMNVEV (reference sequence). This CDR3 reads CASSLDRDNSPLHF. The CDR3 bases are TGTGCCAGCAGTTTGGACAGGGATAATTCACCCCTCCACTTT.

The chain combines TRBV28 with TRBJ2-7; TRBD2 matches 7 bases. The germline V gene has CDR1 MDHEN and CDR2 SYDVKM. V shed 11 bases and J 3 bases; nucleotides not matched to a gene: 13. The CDR3 is made up of 14 amino acids. The CDR3 DNA is TGTGCCGGCCAATGGGCTAGCGGAGACTACGAGCAGTACTTC. Amino acids: CAGQWASGDYEQYF.

This clonotype was observed at least ten times. V usage is TRBV10-2 and J usage is TRBJ2-7; D uncertain. Germline CDR1 WSHSY, CDR2 SAAADI. This CDR3 has 13 amino acids. With 6 bases removed from V and 0 bases from J, the gap between germline ends came to 9 bases. The CDR3 DNA sequence: TGCGCCAGCAGCGAGGAAATCTCCTACGAGCAGTACTTC. It specifies CASSEEISYEQYF.

Notes on this clonotype: It may be a read error: a sequence one base away is much more abundant. The V call is TRBV29-1, the J call TRBJ2-7; 12 bases line up with TRBD2. In germline, CDR1 is SQVTM, CDR2 ANQGSEA. The CDR3 is 12 residues long. The CDR3 DNA follows: TGCGGCGTGACTAGCGGGGGCTACGAGCAGTACTTC. Its translation is CGVTSGGYEQYF.

This clonotype turned up a few times. The gene calls are TRBV5-1 and TRBJ2-3; D may be TRBD1 (5 bases). This CDR3 spans 14 amino acids. V lost 5 bases to trimming and J lost 6 bases, with 16 bases between them. Looked up from germline, CDR1 is SGHRS and CDR2 is YFSETQ. The CDR3 loop is CASREQVGADTQYF. The CDR3 nucleotides read TGCGCCAGCAGGGAACAGGTTGGGGCTGATACGCAGTATTTT.

This clonotype occurred a few times. The V call is TRBV5-1, the J call TRBJ1-2; D might be TRBD1 (5 bases). V lost 5 bases to trimming and J lost 11 bases, with 13 bases between them. Germline V gene data show CDR1 as SGHRS and CDR2 as YFSETQ. The CDR3 is 11 amino acids. CDR3 residues: CASSRDSGYTF. Here the CDR3 DNA reads TGCGCCAGCAGTCGAGACAGCGGTTACACCTTC.

In this sample, this clonotype turned up once. V usage is TRBV29-1 and J usage is TRBJ2-7; D uncertain. The V end lost 1 base, the J end lost 0 bases, and 19 bases lay between the germline ends. CDR3 length equals 17 residues. Germline V gene sequence: CDR1 SQVTM, CDR2 ANQGSEA. The CDR3 DNA is TGCAGCGTTGAAGTGCTAGTCGACGGCCTCATCTCCTACGAGCAGTACTTC. Its protein is CSVEVLVDGLISYEQYF.

The chain has TRBV5-1 and TRBJ2-7, with TRBD2 matching 7 bases. V lost 4 bases and J lost 5; bases outside the gene matches: 9. The length of the CDR3 is 14 residues. Germline CDR1 SGHRS, CDR2 YFSETQ. The chain's CDR3 is CASSIGEGQDEQYF. Written as DNA, the CDR3 is TGCGCCAGCAGCATTGGGGAGGGTCAGGACGAGCAGTACTTC.

This clonotype was seen a handful of times. The J gene is TRBJ1-2, the V gene TRBV20-1, with a possible D match to TRBD1 (6 bases). The CDR3 length is 14 residues. The ends were cut back, 6 bases at V and 3 bases at J, with 17 bases in the middle. Per germline, CDR1 DFQATT and CDR2 SNEGSKA (reference sequence). The CDR3 is CSAVPPKGDYGYTF. CDR3 nucleotides: TGCAGTGCCGTCCCCCCCAAGGGGGACTATGGCTACACCTTC.

As regards this clonotype: This clone may be a read error of a much larger clone one base away. The CDR3 spells CASSSLRQHNGQFF. The DNA for the CDR3 is TGCGCCAGCAGCTCCCTTAGACAGCACAATGGGCAGTTCTTC. The chain carries TRBV5-1 and TRBJ2-1; D possibly corresponds to TRBD1 (5 bases). Looked up from germline, CDR1 is SGHRS and CDR2 is YFSETQ. The CDR3 is made up of 14 amino acids.

This clonotype came up many times. V usage is TRBV6-5 and J usage is TRBJ1-2; D may be TRBD1 (6 bases). This CDR3 comprises 13 residues. In germline, CDR1 is MNHEY, CDR2 SVGAGI. Trimming pared 6 bases from V and 8 bases from J, leaving 16 bases between. DNA for the CDR3: TGTGCCAGCAGCGCACAGGGATTTATGGGCTACACCTTC. It yields the protein CASSAQGFMGYTF.

The chain uses TRBV5-5 and TRBJ1-1; the D gene is possibly TRBD1 (6 bases). The CDR3 extends over 13 amino acids. Trimming left V 4 bases short and J 1 base short, with 8 bases between. CDR1 is SGHKS, CDR2 YYEKEE, per germline (reference sequence). CDR3 in amino acids: CASSEDRNTEAFF. The CDR3 bases are TGTGCCAGCAGCGAGGACAGGAACACTGAAGCTTTCTTT.

The CDR3 DNA sequence: TGTGCCACTTACGGGGCAGACGCTCTAAGTCTATATGGCTACACCTTC. It yields the protein CATYGADALSLYGYTF. J is TRBJ1-2 and V is TRBV28, with D possibly being TRBD1 (5 bases). Germline V gives CDR1 MDHEN, CDR2 SYDVKM. V lost 10 bases, J lost 5 bases, and 26 bases lay in between. This CDR3 has 16 residues.

This clonotype was detected a few times. The chain combines TRBV5-5 with TRBJ2-1; D remains ambiguous. The CDR3 has 13 amino acids. V lost 4 bases to trimming and J lost 7 bases, with 12 bases between them. Germline-derived CDR1 and CDR2 are SGHKS and YYEKEE (reference sequence). The DNA of the CDR3 is TGTGCCAGCAGCACCGGTGAGGCAAATGAGCAGTTCTTC. Translation: CASSTGEANEQFF.

J is TRBJ1-1 and V is TRBV7-6, with a weak D call TRBD1 (6 bases). The V gene lost 5 bases and the J gene lost 8 bases, with 15 bases spanning the gap. Per germline, CDR1 SGHVS and CDR2 FNYEAQ. The CDR3 contains 13 residues. Written as DNA, the CDR3 is TGTGCCAGCAGCCCCGGGACAAAGGGGGAAGCTTTCTTT. Its protein is CASSPGTKGEAFF.

This clonotype was observed many times. The rearrangement joins TRBV20-1 to TRBJ2-7, with D unresolved. This CDR3 contains 13 residues. Trimming cost V 0 bases and J 2 bases, with 8 bases left between them. Germline lookup yields CDR1 DFQATT and CDR2 SNEGSKA (reference sequence). The CDR3 DNA is TGCAGTGCTAGAGATCCTCTAGCCTACGAGCAGTACTTC. Its translation is CSARDPLAYEQYF.

This clonotype was detected a few times. The CDR3 DNA is TGCGCCAGCAGCTTGGAGGGGACAGTATCCTCTGGGGCCAACGTCCTGACTTTC. It yields the protein CASSLEGTVSSGANVLTF. This chain uses TRBV5-1 with TRBJ2-6, with 7 bases matching TRBD1. Per the germline V gene, CDR1 is SGHRS and CDR2 is YFSETQ. After removal of 0 bases from V and 0 bases from J, the junction contained 6 bases not matched to a gene. This CDR3 contains 18 residues.

This clonotype showed up many times. The chain joins TRBV20-1 to TRBJ2-7, with D possibly matching TRBD2 (7 bases). The CDR3 sequence is 14 residues long. V lost 6 bases and J 6 bases, leaving 21 bases between the germline ends. Germline loops: CDR1 DFQATT, CDR2 SNEGSKA (reference sequence). For the CDR3, the DNA is TGCAGTGCCACCCTCGGGGGCGGGAGTGGCGAGCAGTACTTC. This encodes CSATLGGGSGEQYF.

This clonotype has only a few counts. The rearrangement links TRBV5-5 to TRBJ2-6, with D hard to call. The CDR3 runs to 15 residues. Trimming stripped 0 bases from V and 0 bases from J, with 4 bases between. CDR1 is SGHKS, CDR2 YYEKEE, per germline (reference sequence). This chain's CDR3 is CASSLDPSGANVLTF. CDR3 bases: TGTGCCAGCAGCTTGGACCCCTCTGGGGCCAACGTCCTGACTTTC.

This clonotype was seen a few times. The gene calls are TRBV2 and TRBJ2-1; 10 nucleotides align to TRBD2. V lost 6 bases, J lost 8 bases, and 10 bases stayed unmatched. This CDR3 is 15 amino acids long. Germline CDR1 is SNHLY and CDR2 is FYNNEI. CDR3 coding DNA: TGTGCCAGCAGAATGGAAGCGGGAGGGCAAGATGAGCAGTTCTTC. Protein: CASRMEAGGQDEQFF.

Worth noting for this clonotype: Given a much more abundant clone one base away, this may be a read error. The rearrangement links TRBV6-5 to TRBJ2-1, with 8 positions matching TRBD1. The V gene's germline CDR1 is MNHEY and CDR2 SVGAGI. This CDR3 is built from 15 residues. V gave up 4 bases and J gave up 8 bases; unmatched junction bases: 10. The CDR3 DNA follows: TGTGCCAGCAGTTGCTCCCAGGGGGCTTGGGATGAGCAGTTCTTC. Protein product: CASSCSQGAWDEQFF.